What follows are 14 T cell receptor beta chains derived from one specimen sequenced in a study of CD8 T cells in ankylosing spondylitis. TCRdb re-analysed the 5' RACE reads in MiXCR, keeping a single row per CDR3 protein. The sample contains approximately 220,000 distinct CDR3 sequences, about 10% of which appear only once. Sequencing used blood, either unsorted or a sorted T cell fraction (not recorded which). Receptors originate from a male donor with ankylosing spondylitis or in good health (not recorded which).

The chain employs TRBV28 and TRBJ1-2; 7 positions agree with TRBD1. Germline V gene data show CDR1 as MDHEN and CDR2 as SYDVKM. This CDR3 is 16 amino acids long. J was trimmed by 0 bases and V by 5 bases; bases with no gene match: 9. This CDR3 is CASSGPGQKTNYGYTF. In nucleotides, the CDR3 is TGTGCCAGCAGTGGACCGGGACAGAAAACTAACTATGGCTACACCTTC.

This clonotype was detected ten times or more. V usage is TRBV12-3 or TRBV12-4 and J usage is TRBJ2-7; D is unresolved. Trimming pared 0 bases from V and 6 bases from J, leaving 3 bases between. The CDR3 has 11 amino acids. The CDR3 reads CASSLASEQYF. In DNA, the CDR3 is TGTGCCAGCAGTTTAGCAAGCGAGCAGTACTTC.

Only a few counts were recorded for this clonotype. The chain recombines TRBV7-8 with TRBJ2-1; perhaps TRBD2 as D (6 bases). Germline V lookup: CDR1 SGHVS, CDR2 FQNEAQ. The CDR3 has 15 amino acids. V lost 1 base, J lost 7 bases, and 14 bases lay in between. The CDR3 DNA follows: TGTGCCAGCAGCTTAGTAGCGGTGGGGGGAAATGAGCAGTTCTTC. It translates to CASSLVAVGGNEQFF.

The genes are TRBV5-6 and TRBJ1-2; TRBD1 matches at 7 bases. Looked up from germline, CDR1 is SGHDT and CDR2 is YYEEEE. J gave up 4 bases and V 4 bases, and 10 bases lay outside the gene matches. This CDR3 region has 15 residues. In DNA, the CDR3 is TGTGCCAGCAGCCCTCAAAGAGGACAGGTCTATGGCTACACCTTC. This sequence encodes CASSPQRGQVYGYTF.

In this sample, this clonotype turned up many times. V usage is TRBV7-2 and J usage is TRBJ1-1, with no clear D. The V gene's germline CDR1 is SGHTA and CDR2 FQGNSA. The V end lost 5 bases, the J end lost 1 base, and 8 bases lay between the germline ends. The CDR3 is made up of 13 amino acids. Here the CDR3 DNA reads TGTGCCAGCAGCCGAGAGGGGAACACTGAAGCTTTCTTT. This encodes CASSREGNTEAFF.

This clonotype was observed at least ten times. The chain employs TRBV18 and TRBJ2-2; TRBD1 agrees at 8 bases. There are 16 residues in the CDR3. Germline values: CDR1 KGHSH, CDR2 LQKENI. The junction had 10 bases not matched to a gene; V was cut back by 4 bases and J by 6 bases. The CDR3 nucleotides are TGTGCCAGCTCACTAAGACAGGGGAAGGAATCCGGGGAGCTGTTTTTT. Translation gives CASSLRQGKESGELFF.

The sample holds many counts of this clonotype. The chain combines TRBV20-1 with TRBJ2-5, with D maybe TRBD1 (6 bases). CDR3 length: 13 amino acids. CDR1 is DFQATT, CDR2 SNEGSKA, per germline (reference sequence). V lost 6 bases and J lost 7, with 18 bases in between. CDR3 nucleotide sequence: TGCAGTGCCGGAACGGGTCAGGGGTGGACCCAGTACTTC. Protein sequence: CSAGTGQGWTQYF.

At least ten counts were recorded for this clonotype. V gene TRBV6-1 combines with J gene TRBJ1-4, with 9 bases fitting TRBD1. The CDR3 is 14 residues long. The germline V gene has CDR1 MNHNS and CDR2 SASEGT. V dropped 5 bases and J dropped 8; count of bases not matched to a gene: 6. CDR3 nucleotides: TGTGCCAGCAGTACAGGGGGCGCGGAAGAAAAACTGTTTTTT. Translated: CASSTGGAEEKLFF.

This clonotype was observed at least ten times. The V gene is TRBV5-8, the J gene TRBJ1-5; no firm D call. The CDR3 is 16 residues long. The V and J ends lost 3 bases and 3 bases respectively, with 16 bases between them. Germline CDR1 reads SGHTS; CDR2 reads YDEGEE. The CDR3 region is CASSSGVIEINQPQHF. The CDR3 region has the DNA TGTGCCAGCAGCTCTGGAGTGATAGAAATCAATCAGCCCCAGCATTTT.

The sample holds many counts of this clonotype. The gene calls are TRBV12-3 or TRBV12-4 and TRBJ2-2; D is ambiguous. The CDR3 extends over 11 amino acids. V was pared by 5 bases and J by 6 bases, with 4 bases between. The CDR3 protein is CASSPAGELFF. CDR3 DNA sequence: TGTGCCAGCAGTCCAGCCGGGGAGCTGTTTTTT.

The V call is TRBV6-1, the J call TRBJ2-1; D possibly corresponds to TRBD1 (6 bases). CDR3 length equals 16 residues. Germline V gives CDR1 MNHNS, CDR2 SASEGT. The V end lost 6 bases, the J end lost 9 bases, and 24 bases lay between the germline ends. The CDR3 reads CASSRTGLGYGGEQFF. The CDR3 DNA is TGTGCCAGCAGCCGAACAGGGTTAGGATATGGTGGTGAGCAGTTCTTC.

This clonotype was counted a few times. The V and J genes are TRBV20-1 and TRBJ1-2; TRBD1 agrees at 9 bases. The CDR3 sequence is 14 residues long. J was trimmed by 6 bases and V by 6 bases; bases with no gene match: 11. Germline assignment: CDR1 DFQATT and CDR2 SNEGSKA (reference sequence). The CDR3 bases are TGCAGTGCGGGACAGGGAGACCCCGCGCATGGCTACACCTTC. Its translation: CSAGQGDPAHGYTF.

Ten or more counts support this clonotype. This chain links TRBV6-2 or TRBV6-3 with TRBJ2-4; 7 bases align to TRBD1. V was pared by 2 bases and J by 1 base, with 8 bases of the junction left unmatched. The CDR3 length is 17 residues. Germline values: CDR1 MNHEY, CDR2 SVGEGT. Here the CDR3 reads CASSYEDRFFAKNIQYF. In DNA form, the CDR3 reads TGTGCCAGCAGTTACGAGGACAGGTTCTTCGCCAAAAACATTCAGTACTTC.

This clonotype was seen ten or more times. The chain links TRBV29-1 to TRBJ2-1, with 7 bases lining up with TRBD1. Germline CDR1 reads SQVTM; CDR2 reads ANQGSEA. The length of the CDR3 is 15 residues. The V gene end was trimmed by 2 bases and the J gene end by 2 bases; junction bases not matched to a gene: 6. The CDR3 DNA is TGCAGCGTTGAACTTGCAGGGGGTGCCTACAATGAGCAGTTCTTC. This translates into CSVELAGGAYNEQFF.